The entry below gives a single T cell receptor (beta chain) sequence along with its context. The source of the sample is a study of OX40 agonist ivuxolimab in advanced cancers. The CDR3 runs 13 residues. V lost 5 bases and J 3 bases, leaving 10 bases between the germline ends. Germline V CDR1 and CDR2: SGHTA, FQGNSA. Assay used: immunoSEQ multiplex PCR; TCRdb lists only in-frame clones, some missing. The sample shows over 65,000 clones, about 86% of them seen only once. The clonotype originates from an adult with an advanced solid tumor such as melanoma, head and neck, liver or kidney cancer. This sample comprised CD4+ or CD8+ T cells sorted from blood, obtained in a trial of the OX40 agonist ivuxolimab. The gene calls are TRBV7-2 and TRBJ1-1; D is undetermined. The CDR3 here is CASSRVLDTEAFF. In nucleotides, the CDR3 is TGTGCCAGCAGCCGTGTATTAGACACTGAAGCTTTCTTT. Complete variable domain (other parts from reference TRBV7-2 and TRBJ1-1): GAGVSQSPSNKVTEKGKDVELRCDPISGHTALYWYRQSLGQGLEFLIYFQGNSAPDKSGLPSDRFSAERTGGSVSTLTIQRTQQEDSAVYLCASSRVLDTEAFFGQGTRLTVV.